These T cell receptor beta chains were read from a single sample in a study of radiation and T cells in renal cell carcinoma. Clones were sequenced by immunoSEQ multiplex PCR, and TCRdb holds only the in-frame ones, with some missing. The sample includes about 150,000 clones, over 80% seen only once; the top ten take roughly 13%. The sequences come from blood, collected from a patient whose treatment included radiotherapy and nephrectomy. These receptors were obtained from a woman aged 50 to 60 with renal cell carcinoma. The conserved cysteine and the conserved F or W are not part of the CDR3 here. The order of the fields is clone size, J gene, V gene, CDR3 protein. Expanded clones get a size class; other rows say once, few or many, or leave the size out.

clone size: few; J gene: TRBJ2-7; V gene: TRBV11-2; CDR3 protein: ASSLVIGTGVYEQY
clone size: -; J gene: TRBJ2-5; V gene: TRBV27; CDR3 protein: ASRGLATQETQY
clone size: -; J gene: TRBJ2-5; V gene: TRBV13; CDR3 protein: ASSLGVVATQY
clone size: -; J gene: TRBJ2-1; V gene: TRBV6-6; CDR3 protein: ASSYTGDEQF
clone size: -; J gene: TRBJ1-1; V gene: TRBV19; CDR3 protein: ASSIEAWGEMNTEAF
clone size: -; J gene: TRBJ2-5; V gene: TRBV7-7; CDR3 protein: ASSLDTSETQY
clone size: -; J gene: TRBJ2-7; V gene: TRBV7-2; CDR3 protein: ASSDAEGGPYEQY
clone size: -; J gene: TRBJ1-1; V gene: TRBV29-1; CDR3 protein: SVELGLTEAF
clone size: -; J gene: TRBJ2-7; V gene: TRBV6-5; CDR3 protein: ASRNLIDEQY
clone size: -; J gene: TRBJ2-5; V gene: TRBV25-1; CDR3 protein: ASSPRGWKETQY
clone size: -; J gene: TRBJ1-4; V gene: TRBV6-1; CDR3 protein: ASSDRTGGYEKLF
clone size: -; J gene: TRBJ1-1; V gene: TRBV19; CDR3 protein: ASSTAGGGTEAF
clone size: -; J gene: TRBJ2-3; V gene: TRBV6-5; CDR3 protein: ASSLRLSTDTQY
clone size: -; J gene: TRBJ2-3; V gene: TRBV6-6; CDR3 protein: ASSYRQGVPDTQY
clone size: -; J gene: TRBJ1-2; V gene: TRBV18; CDR3 protein: ASSPRVADGYT
clone size: -; J gene: TRBJ1-5; V gene: TRBV9; CDR3 protein: ASSVRDSYNQPQH
clone size: -; J gene: TRBJ2-1; V gene: TRBV6-5; CDR3 protein: ASSHQGNEQF
clone size: -; J gene: TRBJ1-3; V gene: TRBV27; CDR3 protein: ASSLDGSSGNTIY
clone size: -; J gene: TRBJ1-4; V gene: TRBV2; CDR3 protein: ASSDGITNEKLF
clone size: -; J gene: TRBJ2-5; V gene: TRBV7-3; CDR3 protein: ASSLSPAPQETQY
clone size: -; J gene: TRBJ1-2; V gene: TRBV5-4; CDR3 protein: ASSFRGGVVGYT
clone size: -; J gene: TRBJ2-3; V gene: TRBV14; CDR3 protein: ASSPYRTDTQY
clone size: -; J gene: TRBJ1-5; V gene: TRBV19; CDR3 protein: ASHGTGDSNQPQH
clone size: -; J gene: TRBJ1-2; V gene: TRBV5-6; CDR3 protein: ASSLAGYGYT
clone size: -; J gene: TRBJ1-2; V gene: TRBV30; CDR3 protein: AWSVHGPYGYT
clone size: -; J gene: TRBJ1-1; V gene: TRBV18; CDR3 protein: ASSPFFKETEAF
clone size: -; J gene: TRBJ2-6; V gene: TRBV7-9; CDR3 protein: ASSLPPGANVLT
clone size: -; J gene: TRBJ2-7; V gene: TRBV7-6; CDR3 protein: ASSLRGQGAHEQY
clone size: -; J gene: TRBJ1-5; V gene: TRBV2; CDR3 protein: ASSAVGAQPQH
clone size: once; J gene: TRBJ2-1; V gene: TRBV5-1; CDR3 protein: ASSQVTSGGASAEQF
clone size: few; J gene: TRBJ2-4; V gene: TRBV7-3; CDR3 protein: ASSVSGSRGNIQY
clone size: -; J gene: TRBJ1-2; V gene: TRBV2; CDR3 protein: ASSEDRGSNYGYT
clone size: few; J gene: TRBJ1-1; V gene: TRBV14; CDR3 protein: ASSRKGLGTEAF
clone size: -; J gene: TRBJ2-5; V gene: TRBV18; CDR3 protein: ASSRGADQETQY
clone size: -; J gene: TRBJ2-2; V gene: TRBV6-4; CDR3 protein: ASSDSNRGAGELF
clone size: -; J gene: TRBJ1-1; V gene: TRBV6-5; CDR3 protein: ASSSGGLNTEAF